This T cell receptor beta chain was sequenced for a study of cytomegalovirus exposure and HLA in healthy donors. Study overall: A previous analysis identified around 120 million unique TCR beta sequences derived from 180 million or so T cells. Unique TCRs from HLA-typed donors, 70 million to 100 million of them, were held in an early data release. Findings and limits, study-wide: A missense variant in DCLRE1C was later tied to TCR beta V- and J-gene trimming.

This clone was observed once. Its antigen is unknown. Whereas donors were nominally healthy upon sampling, unrecorded immune exposures were probable. The PCR ran on 60 Vbeta and 13 Jbeta primers. The repertoire was sequenced with immunoSEQ multiplex PCR; TCRdb's copy has only in-frame clones and lacks some. This sample has about 86,000 clones; just over 70% occur once, and the top ten carry about 8%. The sample was PBMCs. This sequence originates from a man between 60 and 70 years old in good health and CMV-seronegative.

DNA for the CDR3: TGTGCCAGTAGTTTCTTAGCGGGAGGATTACAAGAGACCCAGTACTTC. As protein: CASSFLAGGLQETQYF. The chain has TRBV19 and TRBJ2-5; 10 bases are a match to TRBD2. J was trimmed by 2 bases and V by 5 bases; bases with no gene match: 8. This CDR3 contains 16 residues. CDR1 is LNHDA and CDR2 is SQIVND in the germline V gene (reference sequence). Full variable domain (rest looked up from reference TRBV19 and TRBJ2-5): DGGITQSPKYLFRKEGQNVTLSCEQNLNHDAMYWYRQDPGQGLRLIYYSQIVNDFQKGDIAEGYSVSREKKESFPLTVTSAQKNPTAFYLCASSFLAGGLQETQYFGPGTRLLVL.